This entry lists 6 T cell receptor beta chains sequenced from one sample in a study of T cell changes during pregnancy in multiple sclerosis. Sequencing used immunoSEQ multiplex PCR; TCRdb keeps in-frame clones, though not all of them. The table has roughly 69,000 clones, 92% seen once. This material consisted of peripheral blood, taken after pregnancy. The receptors here all came from a female donor with multiple sclerosis, enrolled in a pregnancy study.

The V call is TRBV6-1, the J call TRBJ2-3; 12 positions match TRBD1. V lost 4 bases to trimming and J lost 2 bases; unmatched junction nucleotides: 10. The CDR3 runs 18 residues. Germline-derived CDR1 and CDR2 are MNHNS and SASEGT. The CDR3 DNA reads TGTGCCAGCAGTGGGGGACAGGGGGCTGGAGTATTCACAGATACGCAGTATTTT. This sequence encodes CASSGGQGAGVFTDTQYF.

This clone has a single count. V gene TRBV6-1 combines with J gene TRBJ1-2, with D possibly matching TRBD1 (5 bases). This CDR3 comprises 14 residues. The V end was cut by 1 base, the J end by 8 bases, with 14 bases between. Germline CDR1 MNHNS, CDR2 SASEGT. In nucleotides, the CDR3 is TGTGCCAGCAGTGAAGGACAGCTACGGAAAGGCTACACCTTC. Encoded protein: CASSEGQLRKGYTF.

The chain has TRBV19 and TRBJ2-7; 9 nucleotides agree with TRBD2. From germline, CDR1 is LNHDA and CDR2 SQIVND (reference sequence). The ends lost 6 bases at V and 2 bases at J; junction bases unmatched: 8. The CDR3 sequence is 15 residues long. CDR3 region: CASSQVAGAAYEQYF. The CDR3 DNA sequence: TGTGCCAGTAGCCAGGTAGCGGGAGCCGCCTACGAGCAGTACTTC. The whole variable domain, remainder taken from reference TRBV19 and TRBJ2-7, is DGGITQSPKYLFRKEGQNVTLSCEQNLNHDAMYWYRQDPGQGLRLIYYSQIVNDFQKGDIAEGYSVSREKKESFPLTVTSAQKNPTAFYLCASSQVAGAAYEQYFGPGTRLTVT.

This sequence joins TRBV5-1 and TRBJ2-1; 15 nucleotides agree with TRBD2. V lost 4 bases and J lost 7; bases outside the gene matches: 3. CDR3 length: 15 residues. Germline CDR1 reads SGHRS; CDR2 reads YFSETQ. The CDR3 sequence is CASSIGLAGGNEQFF. CDR3 nucleotide sequence: TGCGCCAGCAGCATAGGACTAGCGGGAGGGAATGAGCAGTTCTTC.

This sequence joins TRBV6-4 and TRBJ1-1; the D is unclear. This CDR3 spans 14 amino acids. Trimming pared 3 bases from V and 11 bases from J, leaving 19 bases between. In germline, CDR1 is MRHNA, CDR2 SNTAGT. This CDR3 is CASSESSLELVAFF. The CDR3 nucleotides are TGTGCCAGCAGTGAATCCAGTTTGGAGTTGGTTGCTTTCTTT.

The chain is built from TRBV4-1 and TRBJ1-1; TRBD1 agrees at 8 bases. The germline gives CDR1 MGHRA, CDR2 YSYEKL. This CDR3 comprises 15 residues. V was pared by 1 base and J by 5 bases, with 6 bases of the junction left unmatched. The CDR3 loop is CASSQVDREGTEAFF. In DNA, the CDR3 is TGCGCCAGCAGCCAAGTGGACAGGGAAGGGACTGAAGCTTTCTTT.